A single T cell receptor (beta chain) is shown here with its context. What it recognizes is unknown. This sample was taken from a study of blood T cells in healthy people across ages. Study outcomes and limitations: Reliance upon unsorted PBMCs precluded definitive naive versus antigen-experienced comparison.

A second PCR of about 6 to 11 cycles used a sample-barcoded 5' primer and a J-beta primer mix. Each cDNA was tagged by a template-switch adaptor containing 12 random nucleotides. TCRdb itself ran the 5' RACE reads through MiXCR, one entry per CDR3 protein. The table includes around 990,000 distinct CDR3 sequences, less than 25% detected once. The CDR3 sequence is 15 residues long. Germline V gives CDR1 MNHEY, CDR2 SMNVEV (reference sequence). The V end was cut by 5 bases, the J end by 0 bases, with 11 bases between. They isolated at least 7 million PBMCs from each sample. This sample also belongs to another study, concerning T cells of mothers and their children.

The TCR originated in a girl aged 2 to 9 in good health. The V call is TRBV27, the J call TRBJ1-5; D gene unclear. Sequenced material: blood. CDR3 loop: CASSMIPHSNQPQHF. The CDR3 DNA sequence: TGTGCCAGCAGTATGATACCGCATAGCAATCAGCCCCAGCATTTT.